The T cell receptor (beta chain) described here comes from a study of CD8 T cells in ankylosing spondylitis. Study outcomes and limitations: A motif of 7 to 9 highly homologous TCR beta variants was seen as apparently characteristic of ankylosing spondylitis blood. Enrichment of disease-linked clones was reportedly significant in matched ankylosing spondylitis synovial fluid. Reports of some motif variants in reactive arthritis synovial fluid and blood predate this one.

TCRdb itself ran the 5' RACE reads through MiXCR, one entry per CDR3 protein. The sample shows 750,000 to 850,000 distinct CDR3 sequences, about 11% of them seen only once. At least ten counts were recorded for this clonotype. Its matching antigen is unknown. This CDR3 region has 13 residues. Germline V gene data show CDR1 as SGDLS and CDR2 as YYNGEE. V shed 0 bases and J shed 2 bases, with 5 bases lying between them. The sequenced sample was blood, either unsorted or a sorted T cell fraction (not recorded which). This sequence originates from a male donor with ankylosing spondylitis. The V gene is TRBV9, the J gene TRBJ1-1; D gene unclear. CDR3 residues: CASSVDYNTEAFF. The CDR3 coding sequence is TGTGCCAGCAGCGTAGACTATAACACTGAAGCTTTCTTT.